This note documents a single T cell receptor beta chain sequence. Antigen specificity is unknown. The record originates from a study of beta chain features in type 1 diabetes. The V and J ends lost 3 bases and 0 bases respectively, with 13 bases between them. The CDR3 totals 15 residues. CDR1 is SQVTM and CDR2 is ANQGSEA in the germline V gene. Expressed TCRB transcripts were sequenced after all isolated RNA was converted to cDNA. The repertoire was sequenced with immunoSEQ multiplex PCR; TCRdb's copy has only in-frame clones and lacks some. Of a few hundred thousand clones detected, 9.5% to 10% appear once; the ten largest clones hold less than 0.65%. Study-wide results and limits: Shorter templates may be favored by PCR, equally so in patients and controls. Patients with Type 1 diabetes showed moderately but significantly shorter TCRB CDR3s in all four CD4+ subsets.

Markers CD45RO/CCR7/CD25/CD127/CD95/CD27 served to sort CD4+ naive, central memory, regulatory and stem cell-like memory cells. What was sequenced was central memory CD4+ T cells from blood. The V gene is TRBV29-1, the J gene TRBJ2-3; possible D gene TRBD1, 6 bases. The TCR was taken from a man aged 25-45 years with type 1 diabetes. The CDR3 loop is CSVDAGEWSTDTQYF. Here the CDR3 DNA reads TGCAGCGTTGACGCAGGGGAGTGGAGCACAGATACGCAGTATTTT.